The present T cell receptor beta chain was sequenced within a study of PD-1 blockade in classical Hodgkin lymphoma. Time point defined: cycle 4 day 1 (C4D1), after around six weeks of nivolumab. In every patient, relapse followed autologous stem cell transplantation, while exposure to brentuximab vedotin differed. Measured with immunoSEQ multiplex PCR; TCRdb has only the in-frame clones, and not every one. Among some 50,000 clones listed, roughly 80% were seen once. V was clipped by 2 bases and J by 7 bases; unmatched bases: 5. The CDR3 sequence is 15 residues long. CDR1 is MNHEY and CDR2 is SVGAGI in the germline V gene.

The chain combines TRBV6-5 with TRBJ2-1, with TRBD2 matching 10 bases. Material: peripheral blood mononuclear cells (PBMCs), obtained before the fourth cycle of nivolumab. The receptor was derived from a human donor with classical Hodgkin lymphoma. The CDR3 is CASSYLPSGRNEQFF. CDR3 bases: TGTGCCAGCAGTTACCTGCCTAGCGGGAGAAATGAGCAGTTCTTC.